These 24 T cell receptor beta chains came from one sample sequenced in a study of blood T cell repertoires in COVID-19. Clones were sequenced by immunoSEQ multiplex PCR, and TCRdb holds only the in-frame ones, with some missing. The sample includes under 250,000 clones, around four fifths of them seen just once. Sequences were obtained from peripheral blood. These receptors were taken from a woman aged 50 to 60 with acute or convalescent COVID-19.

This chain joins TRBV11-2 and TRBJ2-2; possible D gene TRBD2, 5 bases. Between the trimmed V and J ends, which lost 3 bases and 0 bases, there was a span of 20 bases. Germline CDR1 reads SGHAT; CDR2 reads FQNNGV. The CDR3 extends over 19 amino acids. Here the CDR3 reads CASSFPKAWAGANTGELFF. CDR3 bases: TGTGCCAGCAGCTTTCCCAAGGCTTGGGCGGGTGCGAACACCGGGGAGCTGTTTTTT.

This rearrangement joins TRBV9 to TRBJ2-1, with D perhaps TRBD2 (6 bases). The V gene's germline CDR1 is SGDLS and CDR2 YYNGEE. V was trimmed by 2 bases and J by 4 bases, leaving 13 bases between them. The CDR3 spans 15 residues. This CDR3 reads CASSVSQGRYNEQFF. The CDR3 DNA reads TGTGCCAGCAGCGTGAGTCAAGGGAGGTACAATGAGCAGTTCTTC.

The CDR3: CATSDSPTSGSLNEQFF. The DNA for the CDR3 is TGTGCCACCAGTGACTCACCTACTAGCGGGAGCCTTAATGAGCAGTTCTTC. The genes are TRBV24-1 and TRBJ2-1; TRBD2 agrees at 11 bases. Germline CDR1 is KGHDR and CDR2 is SFDVKD. V lost 4 bases to trimming and J lost 7 bases; unmatched junction nucleotides: 11. This CDR3 spans 17 amino acids.

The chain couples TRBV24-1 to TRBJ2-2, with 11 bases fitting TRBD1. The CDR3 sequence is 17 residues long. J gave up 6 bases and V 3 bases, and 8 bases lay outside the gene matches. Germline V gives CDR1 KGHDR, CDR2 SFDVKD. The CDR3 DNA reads TGTGCCACCAGTGATATTCCGGGACAGGGGGTCGCCGGGGAGCTGTTTTTT. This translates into CATSDIPGQGVAGELFF.

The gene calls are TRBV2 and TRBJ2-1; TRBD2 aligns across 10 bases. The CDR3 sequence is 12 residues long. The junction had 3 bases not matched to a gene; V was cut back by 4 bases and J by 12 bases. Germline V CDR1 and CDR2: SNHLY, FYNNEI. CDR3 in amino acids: CASSVQREGQFF. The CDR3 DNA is TGTGCCAGCAGTGTTCAGCGGGAGGGGCAGTTCTTC.

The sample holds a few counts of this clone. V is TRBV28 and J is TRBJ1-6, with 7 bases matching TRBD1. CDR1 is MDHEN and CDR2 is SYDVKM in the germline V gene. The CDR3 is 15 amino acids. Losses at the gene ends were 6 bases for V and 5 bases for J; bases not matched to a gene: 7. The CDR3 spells CASRATGSNNSPLHF. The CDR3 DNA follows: TGTGCCAGCAGGGCGACAGGGAGCAATAATTCACCCCTCCACTTT.

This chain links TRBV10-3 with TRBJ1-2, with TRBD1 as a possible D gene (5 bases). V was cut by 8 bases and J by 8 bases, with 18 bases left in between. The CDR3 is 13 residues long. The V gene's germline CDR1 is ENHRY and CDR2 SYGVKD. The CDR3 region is CAIQGDSRAGYTF. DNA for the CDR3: TGTGCCATCCAAGGCGACAGCCGGGCCGGCTACACCTTC.

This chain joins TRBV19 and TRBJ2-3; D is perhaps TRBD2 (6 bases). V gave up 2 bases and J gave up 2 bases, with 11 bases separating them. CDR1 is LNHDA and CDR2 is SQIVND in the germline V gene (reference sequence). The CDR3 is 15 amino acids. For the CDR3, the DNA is TGTGCCAGTAGTATACGGGGAGGAGACACAGATACGCAGTATTTT. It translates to CASSIRGGDTDTQYF.

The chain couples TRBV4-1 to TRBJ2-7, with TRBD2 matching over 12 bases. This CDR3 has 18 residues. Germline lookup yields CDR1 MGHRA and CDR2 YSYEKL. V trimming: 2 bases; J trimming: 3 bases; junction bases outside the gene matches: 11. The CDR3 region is CASSQQIGLAGRNYEQYF. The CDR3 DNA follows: TGCGCCAGCAGCCAACAAATAGGACTAGCGGGAAGGAACTACGAGCAGTACTTC.

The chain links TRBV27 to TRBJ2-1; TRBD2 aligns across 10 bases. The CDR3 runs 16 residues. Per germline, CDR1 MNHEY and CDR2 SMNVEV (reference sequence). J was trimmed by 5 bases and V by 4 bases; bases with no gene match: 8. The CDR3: CASSSRTSGNHNEQFF. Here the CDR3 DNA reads TGTGCCAGCAGTTCAAGGACTAGCGGCAACCACAATGAGCAGTTCTTC.

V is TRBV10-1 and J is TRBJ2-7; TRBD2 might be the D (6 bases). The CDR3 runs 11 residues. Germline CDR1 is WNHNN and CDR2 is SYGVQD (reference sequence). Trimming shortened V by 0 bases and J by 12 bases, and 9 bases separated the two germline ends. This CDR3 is CASSESTRLYF. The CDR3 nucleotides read TGCGCCAGCAGTGAGTCGACTAGACTGTACTTC.

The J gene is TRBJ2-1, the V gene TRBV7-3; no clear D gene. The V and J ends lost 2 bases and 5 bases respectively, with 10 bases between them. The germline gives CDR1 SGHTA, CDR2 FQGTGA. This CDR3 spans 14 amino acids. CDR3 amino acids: CASSLGSLNNEQFF. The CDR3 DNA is TGTGCCAGCAGCTTAGGTAGCCTCAACAATGAGCAGTTCTTC.

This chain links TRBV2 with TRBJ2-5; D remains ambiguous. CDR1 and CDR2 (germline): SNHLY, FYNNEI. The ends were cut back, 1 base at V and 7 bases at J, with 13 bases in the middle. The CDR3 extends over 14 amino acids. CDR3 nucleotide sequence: TGTGCCAGCAGTGAAGGGCGGATGAGAGGGACCCAGTACTTC. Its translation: CASSEGRMRGTQYF.

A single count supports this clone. This CDR3 is CAISAVAGVNTGELFF. The CDR3 bases are TGTGCCATCAGTGCGGTGGCAGGGGTGAACACCGGGGAGCTGTTTTTT. V and J are TRBV10-3 and TRBJ2-2, with D possibly TRBD1 on 6 matching bases. The CDR3 has 16 amino acids. Germline V gives CDR1 ENHRY, CDR2 SYGVKD. Trimming pared 4 bases from V and 1 base from J, leaving 13 bases between.

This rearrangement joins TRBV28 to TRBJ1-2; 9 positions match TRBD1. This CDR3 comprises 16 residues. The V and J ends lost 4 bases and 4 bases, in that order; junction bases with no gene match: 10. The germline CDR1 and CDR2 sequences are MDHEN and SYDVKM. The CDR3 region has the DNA TGTGCCAGCAGTTCGAGCCTACAGGGGGCTCCCTATGGCTACACCTTC. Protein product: CASSSSLQGAPYGYTF.

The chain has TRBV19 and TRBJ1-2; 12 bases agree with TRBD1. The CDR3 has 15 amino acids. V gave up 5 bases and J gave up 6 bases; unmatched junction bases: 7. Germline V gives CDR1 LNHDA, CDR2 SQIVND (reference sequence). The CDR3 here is CASSLTGTGGDGYTF. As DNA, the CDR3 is TGTGCCAGTAGTCTTACCGGGACAGGGGGCGATGGCTACACCTTC.

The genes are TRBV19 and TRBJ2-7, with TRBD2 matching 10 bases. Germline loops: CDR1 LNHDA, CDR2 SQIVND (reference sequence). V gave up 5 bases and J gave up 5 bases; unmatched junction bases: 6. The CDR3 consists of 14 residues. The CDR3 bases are TGTGCCAGTAGTCCACTAGCGGGACATCACGAGCAGTACTTC. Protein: CASSPLAGHHEQYF.

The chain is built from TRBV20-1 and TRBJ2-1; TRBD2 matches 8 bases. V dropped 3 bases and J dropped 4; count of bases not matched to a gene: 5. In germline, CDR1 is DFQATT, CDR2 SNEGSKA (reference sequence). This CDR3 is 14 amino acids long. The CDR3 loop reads CSASLAGWYNEQFF. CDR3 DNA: TGCAGTGCTAGTTTAGCGGGATGGTACAATGAGCAGTTCTTC.

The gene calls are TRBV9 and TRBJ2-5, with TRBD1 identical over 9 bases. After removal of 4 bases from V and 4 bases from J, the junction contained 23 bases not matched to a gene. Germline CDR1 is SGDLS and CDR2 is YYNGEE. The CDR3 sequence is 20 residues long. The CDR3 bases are TGTGCCAGCAGCCCCCTCGGCGGGCTGGGACAGGGCGGGGTAGGAGAGACCCAGTACTTC. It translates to CASSPLGGLGQGGVGETQYF.

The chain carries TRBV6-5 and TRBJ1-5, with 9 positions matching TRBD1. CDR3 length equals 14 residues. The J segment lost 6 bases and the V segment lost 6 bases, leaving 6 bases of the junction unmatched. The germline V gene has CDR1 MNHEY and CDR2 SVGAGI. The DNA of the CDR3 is TGTGCCAGCAGCTCCGGGACAGGGTTTCAGCCCCAGCATTTT. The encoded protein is CASSSGTGFQPQHF.

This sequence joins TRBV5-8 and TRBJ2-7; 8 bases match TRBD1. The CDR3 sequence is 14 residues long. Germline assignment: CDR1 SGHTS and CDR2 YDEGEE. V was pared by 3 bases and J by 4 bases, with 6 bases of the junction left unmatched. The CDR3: CASSYGQGWYEQYF. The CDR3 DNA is TGTGCCAGCAGCTACGGACAGGGTTGGTACGAGCAGTACTTC. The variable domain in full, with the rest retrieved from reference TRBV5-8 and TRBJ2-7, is EAGVTQSPTHLIKTRGQQATLRCSPISGHTSVYWYQQALGLGLQFLLWYDEGEERNRGNFPPRFSGRQFPNYSSELNVNALELEDSALYLCASSYGQGWYEQYFGPGTRLTVT.

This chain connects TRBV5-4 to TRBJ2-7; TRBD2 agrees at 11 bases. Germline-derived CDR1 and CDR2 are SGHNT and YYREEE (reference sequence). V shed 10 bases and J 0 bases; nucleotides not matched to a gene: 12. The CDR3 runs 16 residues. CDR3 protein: CAWRGNSGRASYEQYF. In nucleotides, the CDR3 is TGTGCCTGGAGGGGTAATAGCGGGAGGGCCTCCTACGAGCAGTACTTC. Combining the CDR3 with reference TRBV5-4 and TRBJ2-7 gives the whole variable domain ETGVTQSPTHLIKTRGQQVTLRCSSQSGHNTVSWYQQALGQGPQFIFQYYREEENGRGNFPPRFSGLQFPNYSSELNVNALELDDSALYLCAWRGNSGRASYEQYFGPGTRLTVT.

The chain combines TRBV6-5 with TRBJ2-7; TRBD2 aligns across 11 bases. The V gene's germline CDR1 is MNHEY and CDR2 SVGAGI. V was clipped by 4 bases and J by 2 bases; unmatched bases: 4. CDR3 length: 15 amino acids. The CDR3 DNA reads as TGTGCCAGCAGTTCTACTAGCGGGAGCACCTACGAGCAGTACTTC. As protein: CASSSTSGSTYEQYF.

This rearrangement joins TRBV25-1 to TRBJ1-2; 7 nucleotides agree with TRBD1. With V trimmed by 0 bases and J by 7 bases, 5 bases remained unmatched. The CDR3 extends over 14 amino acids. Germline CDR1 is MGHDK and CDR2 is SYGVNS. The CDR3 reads CASSEYSTGAGYTF. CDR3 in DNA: TGTGCCAGCAGTGAATATAGTACAGGGGCTGGCTACACCTTC.